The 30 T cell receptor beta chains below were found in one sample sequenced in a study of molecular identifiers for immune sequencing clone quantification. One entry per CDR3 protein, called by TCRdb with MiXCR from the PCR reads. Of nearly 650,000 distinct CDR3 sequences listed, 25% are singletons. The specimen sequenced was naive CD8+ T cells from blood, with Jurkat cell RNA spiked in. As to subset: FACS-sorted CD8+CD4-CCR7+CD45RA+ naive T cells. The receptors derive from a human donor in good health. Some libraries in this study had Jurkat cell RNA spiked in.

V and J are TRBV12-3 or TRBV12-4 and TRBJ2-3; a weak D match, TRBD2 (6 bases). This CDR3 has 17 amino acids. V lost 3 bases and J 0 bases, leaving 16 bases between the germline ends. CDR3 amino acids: CASSFGGLRSSTDTQYF. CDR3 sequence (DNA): TGTGCCAGCAGTTTCGGGGGTCTGCGATCTAGCACAGATACGCAGTATTTT.

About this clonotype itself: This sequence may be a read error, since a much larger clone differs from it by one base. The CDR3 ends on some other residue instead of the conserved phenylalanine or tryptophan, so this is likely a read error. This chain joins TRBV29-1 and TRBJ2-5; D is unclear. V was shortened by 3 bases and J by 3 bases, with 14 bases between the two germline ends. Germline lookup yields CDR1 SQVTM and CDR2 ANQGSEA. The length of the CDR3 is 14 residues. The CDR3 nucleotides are TGCAGCGTTGATTTATCCGGGTTTGAAGAGACCCAGTACCTC. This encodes CSVDLSGFEETQYL.

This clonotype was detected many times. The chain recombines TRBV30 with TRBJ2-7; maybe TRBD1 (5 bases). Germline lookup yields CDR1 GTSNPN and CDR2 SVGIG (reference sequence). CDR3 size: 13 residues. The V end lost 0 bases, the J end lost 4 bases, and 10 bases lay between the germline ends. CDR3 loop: CAWSVGRAYEQYF. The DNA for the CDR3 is TGTGCCTGGAGTGTCGGCAGGGCTTACGAGCAGTACTTC.

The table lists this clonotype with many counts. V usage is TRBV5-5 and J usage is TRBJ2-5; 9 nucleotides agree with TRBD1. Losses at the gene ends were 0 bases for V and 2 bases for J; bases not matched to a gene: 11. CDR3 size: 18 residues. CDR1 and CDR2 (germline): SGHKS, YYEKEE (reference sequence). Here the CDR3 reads CASSLVQQGAGGQETQYF. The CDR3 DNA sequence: TGTGCCAGCAGCTTGGTTCAACAGGGGGCAGGAGGACAAGAGACCCAGTACTTC. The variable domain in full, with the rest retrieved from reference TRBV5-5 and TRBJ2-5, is DAGVTQSPTHLIKTRGQQVTLRCSPISGHKSVSWYQQVLGQGPQFIFQYYEKEERGRGNFPDRFSARQFPNYSSELNVNALLLGDSALYLCASSLVQQGAGGQETQYFGPGTRLLVL.

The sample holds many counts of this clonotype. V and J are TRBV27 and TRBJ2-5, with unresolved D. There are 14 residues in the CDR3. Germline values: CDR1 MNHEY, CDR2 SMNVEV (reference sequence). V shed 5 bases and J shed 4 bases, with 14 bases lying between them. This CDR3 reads CASSPVWARETQYF. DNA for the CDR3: TGTGCCAGCAGTCCAGTCTGGGCCCGAGAGACCCAGTACTTC.

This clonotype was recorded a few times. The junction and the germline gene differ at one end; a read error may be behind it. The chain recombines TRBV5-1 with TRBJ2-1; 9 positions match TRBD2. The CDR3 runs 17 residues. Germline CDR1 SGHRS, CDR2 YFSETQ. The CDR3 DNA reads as TGCGCCAGCGGCTTGGGCGGCGGGGGGGCCCAGGATGGTGAGCAGTTCTTC. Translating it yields CASGLGGGGAQDGEQFF. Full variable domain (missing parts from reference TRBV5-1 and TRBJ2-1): KAGVTQTPRYLIKTRGQQVTLSCSPISGHRSVSWYQQTPGQGLQFLFEYFSETQRNKGNFPGRFSGRQFSNSRSEMNVSTLELGDSALYLCASGLGGGGAQDGEQFFGPGTRLTVL.

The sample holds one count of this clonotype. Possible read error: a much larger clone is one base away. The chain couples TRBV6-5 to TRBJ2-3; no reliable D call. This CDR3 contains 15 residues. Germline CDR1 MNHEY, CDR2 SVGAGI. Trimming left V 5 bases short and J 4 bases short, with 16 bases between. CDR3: CASSDARRDADTQYF. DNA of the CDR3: TGTGCCAGCAGTGACGCACGGAGAGACGCAGATACGCAGTATTTT.

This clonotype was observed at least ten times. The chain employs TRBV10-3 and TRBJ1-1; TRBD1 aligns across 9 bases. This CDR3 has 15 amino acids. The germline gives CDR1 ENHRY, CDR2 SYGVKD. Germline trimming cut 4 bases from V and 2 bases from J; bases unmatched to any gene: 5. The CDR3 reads CAISGSGQGNTEAFF. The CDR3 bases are TGTGCCATCAGTGGGTCGGGACAGGGCAACACTGAAGCTTTCTTT.

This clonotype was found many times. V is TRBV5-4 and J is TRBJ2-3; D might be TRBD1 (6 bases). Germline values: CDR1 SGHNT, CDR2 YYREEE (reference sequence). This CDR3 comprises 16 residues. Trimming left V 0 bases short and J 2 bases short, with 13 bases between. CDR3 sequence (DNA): TGTGCCAGCAGCTTGGGGACAGCGAGAAACACAGATACGCAGTATTTT. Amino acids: CASSLGTARNTDTQYF.

The CDR3 DNA is TGTGCCAGCAGCGGAGGGGGCGAGTGGGCCAAAAACATTCAGTACTTC. It codes for CASSGGGEWAKNIQYF. This sequence joins TRBV27 and TRBJ2-4; D is perhaps TRBD1 (7 bases). This CDR3 contains 16 residues. Germline CDR1 reads MNHEY; CDR2 reads SMNVEV (reference sequence). Trimming stripped 6 bases from V and 1 base from J, with 16 bases between.

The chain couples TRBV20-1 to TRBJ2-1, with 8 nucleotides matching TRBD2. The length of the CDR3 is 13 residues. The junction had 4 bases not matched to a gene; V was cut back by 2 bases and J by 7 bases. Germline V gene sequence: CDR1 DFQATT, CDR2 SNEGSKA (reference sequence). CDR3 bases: TGCAGTGCTAGAAGCGGGAGTAATAATGAGCAGTTCTTC. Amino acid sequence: CSARSGSNNEQFF.

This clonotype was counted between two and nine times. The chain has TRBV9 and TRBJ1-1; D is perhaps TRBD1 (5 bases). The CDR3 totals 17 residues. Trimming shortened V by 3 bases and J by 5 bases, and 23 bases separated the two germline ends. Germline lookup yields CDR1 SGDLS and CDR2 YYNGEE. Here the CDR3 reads CASSANPQGSRSTEAFF. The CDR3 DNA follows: TGTGCCAGCAGCGCCAACCCTCAGGGAAGTAGAAGTACTGAAGCTTTCTTT.

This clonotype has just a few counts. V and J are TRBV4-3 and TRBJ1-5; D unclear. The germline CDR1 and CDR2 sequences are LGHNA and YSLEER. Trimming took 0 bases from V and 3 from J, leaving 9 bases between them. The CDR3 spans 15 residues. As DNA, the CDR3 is TGCGCCAGCAGCCAAGATCGACACCCCAATCAGCCCCAGCATTTT. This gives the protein CASSQDRHPNQPQHF.

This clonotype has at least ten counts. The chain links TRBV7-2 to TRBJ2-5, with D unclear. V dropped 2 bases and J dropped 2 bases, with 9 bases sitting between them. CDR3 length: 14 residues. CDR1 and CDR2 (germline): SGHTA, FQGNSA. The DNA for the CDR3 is TGTGCCAGCAGCTTATTTCCAGTACAAGAGACCCAGTACTTC. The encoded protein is CASSLFPVQETQYF.

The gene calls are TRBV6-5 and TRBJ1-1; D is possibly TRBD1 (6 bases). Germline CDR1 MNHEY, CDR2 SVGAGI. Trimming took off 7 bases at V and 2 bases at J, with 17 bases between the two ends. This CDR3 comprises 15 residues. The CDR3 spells CASTPGAGANTEAFF. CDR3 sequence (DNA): TGTGCCAGCACTCCGGGGGCGGGGGCCAACACTGAAGCTTTCTTT.

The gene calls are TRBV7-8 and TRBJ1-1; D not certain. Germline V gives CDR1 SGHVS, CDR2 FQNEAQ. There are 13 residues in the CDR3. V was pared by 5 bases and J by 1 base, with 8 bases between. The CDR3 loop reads CASSVGENTEAFF. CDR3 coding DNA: TGTGCCAGCAGCGTCGGAGAGAACACTGAAGCTTTCTTT.

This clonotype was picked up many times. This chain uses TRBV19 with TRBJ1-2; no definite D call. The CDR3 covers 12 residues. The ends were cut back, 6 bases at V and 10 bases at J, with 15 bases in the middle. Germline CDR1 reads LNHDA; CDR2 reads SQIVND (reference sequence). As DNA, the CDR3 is TGTGCCAGTAGAGACGGCACAGTCCCCTACACCTTC. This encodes CASRDGTVPYTF.

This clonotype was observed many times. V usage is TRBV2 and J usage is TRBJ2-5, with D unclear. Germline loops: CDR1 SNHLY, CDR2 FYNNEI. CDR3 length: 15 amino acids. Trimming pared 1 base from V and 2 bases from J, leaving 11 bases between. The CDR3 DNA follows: TGTGCCAGCAGTGAAGGATGGGCGGAACAAGAGACCCAGTACTTC. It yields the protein CASSEGWAEQETQYF.

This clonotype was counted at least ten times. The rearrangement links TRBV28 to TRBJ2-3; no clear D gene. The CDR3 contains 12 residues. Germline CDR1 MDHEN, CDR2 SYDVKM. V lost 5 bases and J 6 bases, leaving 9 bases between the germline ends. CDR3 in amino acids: CASSETWDTQYF. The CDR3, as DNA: TGTGCCAGCAGTGAGACTTGGGATACGCAGTATTTT.

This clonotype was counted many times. The CDR3: CASSYRGWGQGRNSNQPQHF. The CDR3 DNA reads as TGTGCCAGCAGTTATCGTGGTTGGGGACAGGGGCGTAATAGCAATCAGCCCCAGCATTTT. This sequence joins TRBV6-2 or TRBV6-3 and TRBJ1-5; 10 bases agree with TRBD1. This CDR3 region has 20 residues. Germline V lookup: CDR1 MNHEY, CDR2 SVGEGT. After removal of 3 bases from V and 0 bases from J, the junction contained 14 bases not matched to a gene.

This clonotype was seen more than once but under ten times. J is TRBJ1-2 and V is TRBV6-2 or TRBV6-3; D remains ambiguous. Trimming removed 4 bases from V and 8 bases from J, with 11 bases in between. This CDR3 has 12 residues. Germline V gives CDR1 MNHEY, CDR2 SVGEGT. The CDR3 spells CASSLRVGGYTF. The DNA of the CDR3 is TGTGCCAGCAGTTTAAGGGTTGGAGGCTACACCTTC.

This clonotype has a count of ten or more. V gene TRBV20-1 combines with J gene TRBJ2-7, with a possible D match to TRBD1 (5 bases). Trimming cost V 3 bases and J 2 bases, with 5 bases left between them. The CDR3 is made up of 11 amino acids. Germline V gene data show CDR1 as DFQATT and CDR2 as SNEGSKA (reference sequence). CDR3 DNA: TGCAGTGCTAGGGACACCTACGAGCAGTACTTC. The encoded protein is CSARDTYEQYF.

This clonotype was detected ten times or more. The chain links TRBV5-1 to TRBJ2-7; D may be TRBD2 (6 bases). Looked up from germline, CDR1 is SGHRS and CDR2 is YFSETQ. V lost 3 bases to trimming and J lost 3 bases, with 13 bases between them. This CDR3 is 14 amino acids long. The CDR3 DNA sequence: TGCGCCAGCAGCTGGGGGGTCGGAGGCTACGAGCAGTACTTC. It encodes CASSWGVGGYEQYF. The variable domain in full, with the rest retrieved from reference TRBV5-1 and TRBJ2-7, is KAGVTQTPRYLIKTRGQQVTLSCSPISGHRSVSWYQQTPGQGLQFLFEYFSETQRNKGNFPGRFSGRQFSNSRSEMNVSTLELGDSALYLCASSWGVGGYEQYFGPGTRLTVT.

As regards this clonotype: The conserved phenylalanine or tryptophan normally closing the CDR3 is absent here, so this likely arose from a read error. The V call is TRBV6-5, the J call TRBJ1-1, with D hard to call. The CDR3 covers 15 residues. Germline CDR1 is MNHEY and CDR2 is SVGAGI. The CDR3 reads CVSSYYAGVLTEAFI. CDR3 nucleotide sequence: TGTGTCAGCAGTTACTACGCCGGGGTTTTAACTGAAGCTTTCATT.

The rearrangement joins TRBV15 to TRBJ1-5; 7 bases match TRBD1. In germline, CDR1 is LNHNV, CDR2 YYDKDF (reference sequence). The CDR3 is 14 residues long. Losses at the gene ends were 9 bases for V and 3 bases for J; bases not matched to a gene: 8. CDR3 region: CATRDRDYNQPQHF. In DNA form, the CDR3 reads TGTGCCACGAGGGACAGAGATTACAATCAGCCCCAGCATTTT.

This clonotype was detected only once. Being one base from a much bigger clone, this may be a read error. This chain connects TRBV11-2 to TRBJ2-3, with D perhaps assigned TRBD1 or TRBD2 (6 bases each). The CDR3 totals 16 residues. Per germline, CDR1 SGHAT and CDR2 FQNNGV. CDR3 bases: TGTGCCAGCAGAGGGGGGTGGAACCCTAGCACAGATACGCGGTATTTT. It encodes CASRGGWNPSTDTRYF.

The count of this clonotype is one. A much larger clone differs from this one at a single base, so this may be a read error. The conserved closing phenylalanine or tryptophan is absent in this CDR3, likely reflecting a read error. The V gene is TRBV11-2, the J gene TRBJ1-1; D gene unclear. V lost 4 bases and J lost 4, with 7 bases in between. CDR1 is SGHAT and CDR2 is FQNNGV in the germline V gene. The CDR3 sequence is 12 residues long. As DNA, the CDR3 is TGTGCCAGCAGCTCAAGGAGCACTGAAGCTTTCTCT. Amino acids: CASSSRSTEAFS.

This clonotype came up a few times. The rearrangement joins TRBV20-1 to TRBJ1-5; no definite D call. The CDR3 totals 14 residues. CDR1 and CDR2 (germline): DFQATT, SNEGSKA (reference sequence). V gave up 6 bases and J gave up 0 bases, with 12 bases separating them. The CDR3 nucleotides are TGCAGTGCGGTTGACACCAGTAGCAATCAGCCCCAGCATTTT. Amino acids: CSAVDTSSNQPQHF.

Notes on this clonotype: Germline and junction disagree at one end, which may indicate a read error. The CDR3 nucleotides are TGTGCGAGCAGTGAGATATCGCCGCTCTACGAGCAGTACTTC. This translates into CASSEISPLYEQYF. This chain connects TRBV2 to TRBJ2-7, with D uncertain. The CDR3 has 14 residues. Per germline, CDR1 SNHLY and CDR2 FYNNEI. Full variable domain (outside the CDR3, taken from reference TRBV2 and TRBJ2-7): EPEVTQTPSHQVTQMGQEVILRCVPISNHLYFYWYRQILGQKVEFLVSFYNNEISEKSEIFDDQFSVERPDGSNFTLKIRSTKLEDSAMYFCASSEISPLYEQYFGPGTRLTVT.

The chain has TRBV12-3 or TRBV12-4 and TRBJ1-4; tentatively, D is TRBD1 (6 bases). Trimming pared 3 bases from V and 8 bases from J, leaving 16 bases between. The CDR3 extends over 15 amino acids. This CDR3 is CASSLAGAGVEKLFF. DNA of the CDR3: TGTGCCAGCAGTTTGGCGGGGGCAGGAGTAGAAAAACTGTTTTTT.